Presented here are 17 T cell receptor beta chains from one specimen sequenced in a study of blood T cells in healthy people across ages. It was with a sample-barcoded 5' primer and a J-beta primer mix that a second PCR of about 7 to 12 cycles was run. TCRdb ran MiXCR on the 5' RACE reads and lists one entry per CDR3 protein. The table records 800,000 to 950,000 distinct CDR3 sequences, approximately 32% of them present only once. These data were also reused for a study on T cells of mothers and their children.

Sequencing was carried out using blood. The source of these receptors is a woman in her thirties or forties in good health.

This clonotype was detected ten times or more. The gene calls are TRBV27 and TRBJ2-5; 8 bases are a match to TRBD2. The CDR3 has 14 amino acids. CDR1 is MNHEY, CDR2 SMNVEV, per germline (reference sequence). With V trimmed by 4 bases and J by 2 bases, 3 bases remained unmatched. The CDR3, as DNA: TGTGCCAGCAGTTCCGGGACTAGGCAAGAGACCCAGTACTTC. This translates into CASSSGTRQETQYF.

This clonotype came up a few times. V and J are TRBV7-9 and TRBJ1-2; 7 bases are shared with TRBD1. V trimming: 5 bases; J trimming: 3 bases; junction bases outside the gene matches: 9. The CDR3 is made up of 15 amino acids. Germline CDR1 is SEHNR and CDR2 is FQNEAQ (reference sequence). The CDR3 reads CASSIGTARDYGYTF. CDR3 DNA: TGTGCCAGCAGCATCGGGACAGCTCGGGACTATGGCTACACCTTC.

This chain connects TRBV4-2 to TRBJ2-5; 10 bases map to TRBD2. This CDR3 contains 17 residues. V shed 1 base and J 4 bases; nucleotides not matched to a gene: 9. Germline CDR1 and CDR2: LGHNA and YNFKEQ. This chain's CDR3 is CASSQAKGRLAGETQYF. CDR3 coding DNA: TGTGCCAGCAGCCAAGCAAAAGGGAGACTAGCGGGAGAGACCCAGTACTTC.

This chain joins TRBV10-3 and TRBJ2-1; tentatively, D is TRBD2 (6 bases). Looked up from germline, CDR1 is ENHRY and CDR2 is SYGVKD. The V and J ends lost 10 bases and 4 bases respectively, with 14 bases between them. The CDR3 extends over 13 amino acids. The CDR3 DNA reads TGTGCCAGCAGCGGAGGGATTTACAATGAGCAGTTCTTC. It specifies CASSGGIYNEQFF.

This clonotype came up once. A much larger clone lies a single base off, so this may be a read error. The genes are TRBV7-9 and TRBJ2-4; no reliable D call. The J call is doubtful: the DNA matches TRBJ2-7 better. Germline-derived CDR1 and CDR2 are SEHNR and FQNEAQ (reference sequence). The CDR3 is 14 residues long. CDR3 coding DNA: TGTGCCAGCAGCCCCAGCATTACGACCTACGAGCAGTACTTC. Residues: CASSPSITTYEQYF.

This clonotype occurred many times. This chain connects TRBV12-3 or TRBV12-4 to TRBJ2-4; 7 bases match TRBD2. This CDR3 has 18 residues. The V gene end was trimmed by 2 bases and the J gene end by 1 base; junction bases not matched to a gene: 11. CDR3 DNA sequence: TGTGCCAGCAGTTTATCGGCTAGCGGCGAACTCGCCAAAAACATTCAGTACTTC. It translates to CASSLSASGELAKNIQYF.

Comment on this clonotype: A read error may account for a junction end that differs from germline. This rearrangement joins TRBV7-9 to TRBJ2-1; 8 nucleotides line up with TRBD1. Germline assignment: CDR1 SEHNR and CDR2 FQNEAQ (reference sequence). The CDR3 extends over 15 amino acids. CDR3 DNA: TGTGCCAGCACCCGGGGGCGGGACAGGTCAAATGAGCCGTTCTTC. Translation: CASTRGRDRSNEPFF.

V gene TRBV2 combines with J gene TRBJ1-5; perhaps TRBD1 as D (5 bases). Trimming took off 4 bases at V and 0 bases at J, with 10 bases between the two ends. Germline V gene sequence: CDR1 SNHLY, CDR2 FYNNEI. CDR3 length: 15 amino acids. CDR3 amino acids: CASSGGGTSNQPQHF. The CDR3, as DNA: TGTGCCAGCAGTGGTGGAGGGACTAGCAATCAGCCCCAGCATTTT. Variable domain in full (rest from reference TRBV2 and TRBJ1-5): EPEVTQTPSHQVTQMGQEVILRCVPISNHLYFYWYRQILGQKVEFLVSFYNNEISEKSEIFDDQFSVERPDGSNFTLKIRSTKLEDSAMYFCASSGGGTSNQPQHFGDGTRLSIL.

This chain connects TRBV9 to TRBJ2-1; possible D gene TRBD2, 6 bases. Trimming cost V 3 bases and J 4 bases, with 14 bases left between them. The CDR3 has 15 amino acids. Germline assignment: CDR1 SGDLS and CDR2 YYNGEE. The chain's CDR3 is CASSGGGILYNEQFF. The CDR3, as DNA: TGTGCCAGCAGCGGTGGCGGGATCTTATACAATGAGCAGTTCTTC.

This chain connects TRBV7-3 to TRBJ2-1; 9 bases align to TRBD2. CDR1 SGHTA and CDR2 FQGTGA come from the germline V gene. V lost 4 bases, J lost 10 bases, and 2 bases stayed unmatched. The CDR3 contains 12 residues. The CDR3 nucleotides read TGTGCCAGCAGCTCCGGGACTAGCGAGCAGTTCTTC. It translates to CASSSGTSEQFF.

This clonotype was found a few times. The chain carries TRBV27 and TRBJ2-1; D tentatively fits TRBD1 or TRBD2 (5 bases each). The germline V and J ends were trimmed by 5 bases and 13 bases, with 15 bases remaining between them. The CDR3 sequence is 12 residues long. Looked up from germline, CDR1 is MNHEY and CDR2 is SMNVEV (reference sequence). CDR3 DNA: TGTGCCAGCAGTCGATCCGGGGCCCCCCAGTTCTTC. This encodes CASSRSGAPQFF.

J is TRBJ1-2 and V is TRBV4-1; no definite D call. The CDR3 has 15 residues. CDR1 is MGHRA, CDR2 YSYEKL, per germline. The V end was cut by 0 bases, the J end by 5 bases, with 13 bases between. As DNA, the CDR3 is TGCGCCAGCAGCCAAGATCGCAGTGGTCTATATGGCTACACCTTC. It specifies CASSQDRSGLYGYTF.

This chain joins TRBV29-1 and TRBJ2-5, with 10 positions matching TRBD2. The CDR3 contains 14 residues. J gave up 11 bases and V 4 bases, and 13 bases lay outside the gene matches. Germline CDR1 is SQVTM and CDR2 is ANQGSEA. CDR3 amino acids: CSVAVSGGTDEQYF. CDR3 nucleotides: TGCAGCGTTGCCGTTAGCGGGGGGACCGATGAGCAGTACTTC.

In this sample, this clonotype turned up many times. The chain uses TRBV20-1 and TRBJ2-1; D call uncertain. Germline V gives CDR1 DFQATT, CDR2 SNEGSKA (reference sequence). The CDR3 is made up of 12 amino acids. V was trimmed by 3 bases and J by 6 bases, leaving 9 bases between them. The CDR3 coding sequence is TGCAGTGCTAGCCTAGTCCGCAATGAGCAGTTCTTC. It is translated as CSASLVRNEQFF.

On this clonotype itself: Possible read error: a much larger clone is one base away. CDR3: CAGSVTGGPYF. The CDR3 nucleotides are TGTGCCGGCAGCGTAACAGGAGGACCGTACTTC. J is TRBJ2-5 and V is TRBV7-9; tentatively, D is TRBD1 or TRBD2 (5 bases each). The length of the CDR3 is 11 residues. Germline CDR1 and CDR2: SEHNR and FQNEAQ (reference sequence).

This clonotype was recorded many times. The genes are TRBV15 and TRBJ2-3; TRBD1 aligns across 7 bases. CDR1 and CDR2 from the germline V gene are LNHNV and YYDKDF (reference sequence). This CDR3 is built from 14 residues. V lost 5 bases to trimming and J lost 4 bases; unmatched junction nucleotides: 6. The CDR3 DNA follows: TGTGCCACCAGCCAAGGACAGGAATCAGATACGCAGTATTTT. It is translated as CATSQGQESDTQYF.

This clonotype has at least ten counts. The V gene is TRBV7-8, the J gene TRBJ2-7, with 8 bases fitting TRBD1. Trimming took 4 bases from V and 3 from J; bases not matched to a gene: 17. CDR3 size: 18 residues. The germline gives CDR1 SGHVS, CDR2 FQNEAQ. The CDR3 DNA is TGTGCCAGCAGCTCCAAGGGCGGGACAGGATCCTTAATCTACGAGCAGTACTTC. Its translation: CASSSKGGTGSLIYEQYF.